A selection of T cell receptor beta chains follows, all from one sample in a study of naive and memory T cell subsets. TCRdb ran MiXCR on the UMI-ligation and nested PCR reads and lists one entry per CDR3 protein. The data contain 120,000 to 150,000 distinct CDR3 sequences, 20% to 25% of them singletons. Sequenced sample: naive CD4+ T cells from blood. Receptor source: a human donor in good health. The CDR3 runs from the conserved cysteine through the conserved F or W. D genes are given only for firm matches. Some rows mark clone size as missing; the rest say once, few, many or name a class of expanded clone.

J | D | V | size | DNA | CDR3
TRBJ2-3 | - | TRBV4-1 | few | TGCGCCAGCAGCCAAGAAAAGCCTCTTATGGCAGATACGCAGTATTTT | CASSQEKPLMADTQYF
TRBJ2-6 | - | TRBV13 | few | TGTGCCAGCAGCTTAGTTCCAGGGATAGGCTCTGGGGCCAACGTCCTGACTTTC | CASSLVPGIGSGANVLTF
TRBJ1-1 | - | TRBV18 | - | TGTGTCAGCTCACCGGGAATGGGGACTGAAGCTTTCTTT | CVSSPGMGTEAFF
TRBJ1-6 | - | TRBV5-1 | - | TGCGCCAGCAGCTTGGATGAGGCCGAGTATAATTCACCCCTCCACTTT | CASSLDEAEYNSPLHF
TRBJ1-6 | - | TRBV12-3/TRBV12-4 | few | TGTGCCAGCAGCTCCGGGACGCTCAATTCACCCCTCCACTTT | CASSSGTLNSPLHF
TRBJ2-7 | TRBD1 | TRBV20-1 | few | TGCAGTGCTAGGAACCCTTCGGGACAGAGCTACGAGCAGTACTTC | CSARNPSGQSYEQYF
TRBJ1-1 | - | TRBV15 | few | TGTGCCACCAGCACCCAGGGGCGAGAGGCTTTCTTT | CATSTQGREAFF
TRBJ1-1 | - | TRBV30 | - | TGTGCCTGGAGGGCCAGGGTTGGCACTGAAGCTTTCTTT | CAWRARVGTEAFF
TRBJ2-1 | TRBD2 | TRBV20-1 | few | TGCAGTGCCCCAGGACTAGCGGGAGCCCGAGAGCAGTTCTTC | CSAPGLAGAREQFF
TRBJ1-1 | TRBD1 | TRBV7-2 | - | TGTGCCAGCAGCCGGACAGGGGGCTTCACTGAAGCTTTCTTT | CASSRTGGFTEAFF
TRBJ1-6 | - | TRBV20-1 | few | TGCAGTGCAAGGACCCGGTCGAGAGTCTATAATTCACCCCTCCACTTT | CSARTRSRVYNSPLHF
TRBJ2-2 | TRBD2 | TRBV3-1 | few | TGTGCCAGCAGGCGGGGGGAGAACGGGGAGCTGTTTTTT | CASRRGENGELFF
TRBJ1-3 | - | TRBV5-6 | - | TGTGCCAGCAGCTTGAAAGGCACCTTGGTCTCTGGAAACACCATATATTTT | CASSLKGTLVSGNTIYF
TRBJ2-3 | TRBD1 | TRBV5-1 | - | TGCGCCAGCAGCCCCGGGGACAGACCTAGCACAGATACGCAGTATTTT | CASSPGDRPSTDTQYF
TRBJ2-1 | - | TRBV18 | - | TGTGCCAGCTCACCGGGGAATGAGCAGTTCTTC | CASSPGNEQFF
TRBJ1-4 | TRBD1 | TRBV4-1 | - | TGCGCCAGCAGCCAACCGCAAGGGGGCCAGGGGACTAATGAAAAACTGTTTTTT | CASSQPQGGQGTNEKLFF
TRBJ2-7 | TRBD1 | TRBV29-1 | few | TGCAGCGTCTGGGACAGGGACTCCTACGAGCAGTACTTC | CSVWDRDSYEQYF
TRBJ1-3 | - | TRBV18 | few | TGTGCCAGCTCACCGGTCCCCCACGGTGGAAACACCATATATTTT | CASSPVPHGGNTIYF
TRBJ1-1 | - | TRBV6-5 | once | TGTGCCAGCAGAGGAGGGGGGGCGGGCACTGAAGCTTTCTTT | CASRGGGAGTEAFF
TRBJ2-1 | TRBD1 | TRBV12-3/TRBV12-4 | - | TGTGCCAGCAGTTTATGGACAGGGAAAAATGAGCAGTTCTTC | CASSLWTGKNEQFF
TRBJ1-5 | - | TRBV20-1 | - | TGCAGTGCTAGAGATCTGGGCGTATCCAATCAGCCCCAGCATTTT | CSARDLGVSNQPQHF
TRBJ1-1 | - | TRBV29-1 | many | TGCAGCGTTATCCCGACAGCCCCGAACACTGAAGCTTTCTTT | CSVIPTAPNTEAFF